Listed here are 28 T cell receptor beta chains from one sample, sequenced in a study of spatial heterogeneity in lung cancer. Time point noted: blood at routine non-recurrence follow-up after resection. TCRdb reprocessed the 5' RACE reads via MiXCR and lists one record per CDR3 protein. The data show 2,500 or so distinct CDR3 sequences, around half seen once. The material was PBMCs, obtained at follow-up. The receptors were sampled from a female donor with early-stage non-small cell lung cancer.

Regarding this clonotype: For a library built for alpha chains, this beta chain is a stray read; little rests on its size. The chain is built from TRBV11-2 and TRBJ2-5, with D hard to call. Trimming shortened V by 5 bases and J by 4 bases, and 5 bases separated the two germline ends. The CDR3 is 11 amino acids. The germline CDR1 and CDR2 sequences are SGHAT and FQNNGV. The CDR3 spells CASSERETQYF. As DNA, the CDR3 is TGTGCCAGCAGCGAACGAGAGACCCAGTACTTC.

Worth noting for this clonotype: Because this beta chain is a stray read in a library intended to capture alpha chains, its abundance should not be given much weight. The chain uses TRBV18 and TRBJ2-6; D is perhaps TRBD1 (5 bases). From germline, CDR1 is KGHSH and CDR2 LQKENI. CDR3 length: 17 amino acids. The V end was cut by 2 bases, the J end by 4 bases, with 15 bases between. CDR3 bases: TGTGCCAGCTCACCATCACTTAGGGGCCGAGGGGCCAACGTCCTGACTTTC. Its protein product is CASSPSLRGRGANVLTF.

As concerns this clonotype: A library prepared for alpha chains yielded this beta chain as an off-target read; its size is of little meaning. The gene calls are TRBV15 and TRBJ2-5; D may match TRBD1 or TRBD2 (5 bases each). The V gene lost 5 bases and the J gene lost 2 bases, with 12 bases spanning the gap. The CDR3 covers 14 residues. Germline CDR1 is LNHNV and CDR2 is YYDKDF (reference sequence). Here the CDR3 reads CATSFGDLQETQYF. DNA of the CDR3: TGTGCCACCAGCTTTGGGGACCTGCAAGAGACCCAGTACTTC.

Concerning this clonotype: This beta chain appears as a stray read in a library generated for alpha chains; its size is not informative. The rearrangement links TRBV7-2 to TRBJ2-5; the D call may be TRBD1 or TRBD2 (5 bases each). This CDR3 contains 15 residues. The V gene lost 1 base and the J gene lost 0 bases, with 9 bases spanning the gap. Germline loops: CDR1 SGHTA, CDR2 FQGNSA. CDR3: CASSLVWGNQETQYF. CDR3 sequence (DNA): TGTGCCAGCAGCTTAGTTTGGGGGAACCAAGAGACCCAGTACTTC.

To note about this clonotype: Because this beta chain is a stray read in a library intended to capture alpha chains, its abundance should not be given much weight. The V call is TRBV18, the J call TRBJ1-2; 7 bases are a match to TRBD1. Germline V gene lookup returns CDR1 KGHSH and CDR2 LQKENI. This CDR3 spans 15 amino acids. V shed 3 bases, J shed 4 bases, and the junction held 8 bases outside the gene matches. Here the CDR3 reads CASSPTGDSPYGYTF. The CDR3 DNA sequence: TGTGCCAGCTCACCTACGGGGGACAGCCCCTATGGCTACACCTTC.

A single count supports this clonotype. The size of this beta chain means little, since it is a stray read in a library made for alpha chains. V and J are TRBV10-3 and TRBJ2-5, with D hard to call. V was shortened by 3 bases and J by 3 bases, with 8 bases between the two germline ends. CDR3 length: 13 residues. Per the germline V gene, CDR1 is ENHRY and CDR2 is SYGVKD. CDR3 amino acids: CAISERLEETQYF. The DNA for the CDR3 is TGTGCCATCAGTGAACGACTGGAAGAGACCCAGTACTTC.

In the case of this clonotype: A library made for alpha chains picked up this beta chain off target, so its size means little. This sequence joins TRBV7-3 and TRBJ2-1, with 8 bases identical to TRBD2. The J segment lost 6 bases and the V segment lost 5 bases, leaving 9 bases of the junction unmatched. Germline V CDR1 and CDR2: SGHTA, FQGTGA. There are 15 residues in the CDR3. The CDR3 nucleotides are TGTGCCAGCAGCCCCGGGACTAGGATCGGCAATGAGCAGTTCTTC. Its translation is CASSPGTRIGNEQFF.

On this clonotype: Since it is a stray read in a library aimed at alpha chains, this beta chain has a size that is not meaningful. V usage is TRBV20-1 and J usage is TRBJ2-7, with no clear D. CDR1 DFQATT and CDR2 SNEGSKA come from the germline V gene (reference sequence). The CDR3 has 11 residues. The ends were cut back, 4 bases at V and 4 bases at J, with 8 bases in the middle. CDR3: CSAIGSYEQYF. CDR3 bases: TGCAGTGCTATTGGCAGTTACGAGCAGTACTTC.

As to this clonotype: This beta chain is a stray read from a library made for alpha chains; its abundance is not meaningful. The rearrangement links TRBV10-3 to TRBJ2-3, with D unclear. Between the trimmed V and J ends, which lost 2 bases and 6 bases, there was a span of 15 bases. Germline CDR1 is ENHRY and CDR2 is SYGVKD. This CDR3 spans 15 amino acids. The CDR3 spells CAISEPNPPRDTQYF. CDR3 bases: TGTGCCATCAGTGAGCCCAACCCGCCCCGCGATACGCAGTATTTT.

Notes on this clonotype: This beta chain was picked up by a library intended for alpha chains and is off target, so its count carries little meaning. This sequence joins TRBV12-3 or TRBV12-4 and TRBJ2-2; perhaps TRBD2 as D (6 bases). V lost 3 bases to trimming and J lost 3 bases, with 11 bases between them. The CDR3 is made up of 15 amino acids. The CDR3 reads CASSFGGAHTGELFF. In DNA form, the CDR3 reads TGTGCCAGCAGTTTTGGCGGGGCCCACACCGGGGAGCTGTTTTTT.

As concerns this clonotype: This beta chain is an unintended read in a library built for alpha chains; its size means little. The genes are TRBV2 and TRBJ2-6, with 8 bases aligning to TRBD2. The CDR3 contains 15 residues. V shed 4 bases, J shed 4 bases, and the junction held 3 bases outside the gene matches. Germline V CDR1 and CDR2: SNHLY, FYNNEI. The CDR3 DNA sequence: TGTGCCAGCAGTGGCGGGAGGACCGGGGCCAACGTCCTGACTTTC. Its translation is CASSGGRTGANVLTF.

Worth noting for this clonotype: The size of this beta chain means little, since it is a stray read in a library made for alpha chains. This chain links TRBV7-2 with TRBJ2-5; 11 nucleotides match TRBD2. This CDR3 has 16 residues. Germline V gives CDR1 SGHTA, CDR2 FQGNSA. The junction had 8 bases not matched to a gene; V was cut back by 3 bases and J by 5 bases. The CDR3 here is CASSLRRLAGSETQYF. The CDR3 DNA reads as TGTGCCAGCAGCTTGAGGAGACTAGCGGGAAGCGAGACCCAGTACTTC. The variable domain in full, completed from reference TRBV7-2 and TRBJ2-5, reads GAGVSQSPSNKVTEKGKDVELRCDPISGHTALYWYRQSLGQGLEFLIYFQGNSAPDKSGLPSDRFSAERTGGSVSTLTIQRTQQEDSAVYLCASSLRRLAGSETQYFGPGTRLLVL.

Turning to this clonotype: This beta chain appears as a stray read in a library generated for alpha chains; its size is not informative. CDR3 sequence: CASSQDAQGTYEQYF. As DNA, the CDR3 is TGTGCCAGCAGCCAAGATGCACAGGGCACCTACGAGCAGTACTTC. The chain uses TRBV3-1 and TRBJ2-7; D perhaps matches TRBD1 (6 bases). Germline CDR1 reads LGHDT; CDR2 reads YNNKEL (reference sequence). The V end was cut by 0 bases, the J end by 2 bases, with 11 bases between. The CDR3 covers 15 residues.

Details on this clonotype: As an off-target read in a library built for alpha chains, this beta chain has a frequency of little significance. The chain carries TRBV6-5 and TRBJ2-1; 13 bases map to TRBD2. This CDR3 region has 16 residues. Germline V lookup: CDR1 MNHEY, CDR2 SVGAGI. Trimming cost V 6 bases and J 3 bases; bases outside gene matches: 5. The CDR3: CASRVRLAGGYNEQFF. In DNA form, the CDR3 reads TGTGCCAGCAGAGTTAGACTAGCGGGAGGCTACAATGAGCAGTTCTTC.

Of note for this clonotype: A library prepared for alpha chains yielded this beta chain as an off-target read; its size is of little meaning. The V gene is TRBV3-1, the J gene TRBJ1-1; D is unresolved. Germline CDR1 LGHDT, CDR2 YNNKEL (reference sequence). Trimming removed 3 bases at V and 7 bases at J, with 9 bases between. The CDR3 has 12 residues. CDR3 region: CASSHPDLEAFF. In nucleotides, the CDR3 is TGTGCCAGCAGCCATCCCGATCTTGAAGCTTTCTTT.

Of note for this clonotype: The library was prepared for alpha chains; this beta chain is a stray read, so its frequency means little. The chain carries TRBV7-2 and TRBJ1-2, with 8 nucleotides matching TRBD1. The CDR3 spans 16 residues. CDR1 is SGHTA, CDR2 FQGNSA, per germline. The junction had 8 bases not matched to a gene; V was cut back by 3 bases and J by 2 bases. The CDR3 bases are TGTGCCAGCAGCTTGGGCGACAGGGGCCAAAACTATGGCTACACCTTC. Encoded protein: CASSLGDRGQNYGYTF.

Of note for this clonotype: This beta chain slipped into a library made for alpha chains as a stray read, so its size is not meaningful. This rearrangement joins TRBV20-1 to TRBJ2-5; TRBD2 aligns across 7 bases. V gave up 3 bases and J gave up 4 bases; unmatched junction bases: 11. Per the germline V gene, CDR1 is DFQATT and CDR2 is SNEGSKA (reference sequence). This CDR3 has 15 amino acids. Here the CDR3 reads CSASGAGVHIETQYF. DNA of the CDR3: TGCAGTGCTAGTGGCGCGGGGGTGCATATAGAGACCCAGTACTTC.

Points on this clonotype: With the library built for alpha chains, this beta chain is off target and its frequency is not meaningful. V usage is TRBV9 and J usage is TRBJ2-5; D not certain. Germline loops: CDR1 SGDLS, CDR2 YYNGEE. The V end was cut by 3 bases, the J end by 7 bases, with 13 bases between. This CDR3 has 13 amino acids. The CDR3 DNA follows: TGTGCCAGCAGCGAGCAGGCCTTTGGGACCCAGTACTTC. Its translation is CASSEQAFGTQYF.

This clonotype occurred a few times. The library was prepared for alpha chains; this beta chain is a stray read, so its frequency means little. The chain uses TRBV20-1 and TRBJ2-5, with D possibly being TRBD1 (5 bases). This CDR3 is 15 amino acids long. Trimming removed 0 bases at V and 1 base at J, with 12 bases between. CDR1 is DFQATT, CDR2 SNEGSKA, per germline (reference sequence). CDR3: CSARDYQTAQETQYF. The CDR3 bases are TGCAGTGCTAGAGATTATCAGACAGCCCAAGAGACCCAGTACTTC.

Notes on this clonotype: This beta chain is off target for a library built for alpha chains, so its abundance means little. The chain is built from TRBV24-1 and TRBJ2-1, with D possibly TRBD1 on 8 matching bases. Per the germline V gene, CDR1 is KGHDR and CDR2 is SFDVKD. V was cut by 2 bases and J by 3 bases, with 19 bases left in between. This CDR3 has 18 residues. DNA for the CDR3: TGTGCCACCAGTGATTCCGGGACAGGTTCGGGGGGCTACAATGAGCAGTTCTTC. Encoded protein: CATSDSGTGSGGYNEQFF.

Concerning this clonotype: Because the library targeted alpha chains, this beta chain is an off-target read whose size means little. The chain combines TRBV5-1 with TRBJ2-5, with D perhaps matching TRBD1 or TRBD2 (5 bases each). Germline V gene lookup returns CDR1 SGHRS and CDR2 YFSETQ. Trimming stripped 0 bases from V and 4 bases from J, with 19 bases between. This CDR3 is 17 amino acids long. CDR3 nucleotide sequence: TGCGCCAGCAGCTTGGCGCAGGGAAGAGTTGGAGGAGAGACCCAGTACTTC. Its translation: CASSLAQGRVGGETQYF.

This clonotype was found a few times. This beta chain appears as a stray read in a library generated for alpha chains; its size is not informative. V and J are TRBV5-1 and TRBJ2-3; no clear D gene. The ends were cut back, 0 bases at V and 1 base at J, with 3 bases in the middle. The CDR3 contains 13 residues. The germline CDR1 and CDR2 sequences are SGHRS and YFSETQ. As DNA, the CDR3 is TGCGCCAGCAGCTTGGGAGGCACAGATACGCAGTATTTT. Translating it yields CASSLGGTDTQYF. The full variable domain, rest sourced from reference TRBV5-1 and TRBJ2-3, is KAGVTQTPRYLIKTRGQQVTLSCSPISGHRSVSWYQQTPGQGLQFLFEYFSETQRNKGNFPGRFSGRQFSNSRSEMNVSTLELGDSALYLCASSLGGTDTQYFGPGTRLTVL.

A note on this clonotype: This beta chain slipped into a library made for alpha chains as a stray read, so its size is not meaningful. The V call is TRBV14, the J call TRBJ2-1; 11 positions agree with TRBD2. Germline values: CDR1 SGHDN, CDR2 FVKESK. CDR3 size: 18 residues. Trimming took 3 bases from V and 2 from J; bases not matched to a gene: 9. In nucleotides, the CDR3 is TGTGCCAGCAGCCACAAGATTCTAGCGGGGGGAACCTACAATGAGCAGTTCTTC. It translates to CASSHKILAGGTYNEQFF.

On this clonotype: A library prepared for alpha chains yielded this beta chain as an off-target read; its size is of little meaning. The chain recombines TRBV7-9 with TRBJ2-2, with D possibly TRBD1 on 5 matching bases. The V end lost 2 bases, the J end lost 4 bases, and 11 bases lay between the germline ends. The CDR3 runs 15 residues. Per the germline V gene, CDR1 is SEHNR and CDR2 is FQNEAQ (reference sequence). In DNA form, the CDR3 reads TGTGCCAGCAGCTTAAAGACAGACCTCACCGGGGAGCTGTTTTTT. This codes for CASSLKTDLTGELFF.

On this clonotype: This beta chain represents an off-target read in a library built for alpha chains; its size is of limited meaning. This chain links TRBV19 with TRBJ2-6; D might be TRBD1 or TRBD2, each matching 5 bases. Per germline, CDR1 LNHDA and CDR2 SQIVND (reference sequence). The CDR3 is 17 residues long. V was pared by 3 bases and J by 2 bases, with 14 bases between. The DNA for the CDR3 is TGTGCCAGTAGTATTGTCGGGGCACCCCCTGGGGCCAACGTCCTGACTTTC. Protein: CASSIVGAPPGANVLTF.

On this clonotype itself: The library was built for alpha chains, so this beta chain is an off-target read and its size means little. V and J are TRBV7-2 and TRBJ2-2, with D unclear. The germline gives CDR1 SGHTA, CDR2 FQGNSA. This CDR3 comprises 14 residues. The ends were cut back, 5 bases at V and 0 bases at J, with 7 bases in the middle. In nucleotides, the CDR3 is TGTGCCAGCAGCACCGGACCGAACACCGGGGAGCTGTTTTTT. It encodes CASSTGPNTGELFF. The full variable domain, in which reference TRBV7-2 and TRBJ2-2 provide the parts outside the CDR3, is GAGVSQSPSNKVTEKGKDVELRCDPISGHTALYWYRQSLGQGLEFLIYFQGNSAPDKSGLPSDRFSAERTGGSVSTLTIQRTQQEDSAVYLCASSTGPNTGELFFGEGSRLTVL.

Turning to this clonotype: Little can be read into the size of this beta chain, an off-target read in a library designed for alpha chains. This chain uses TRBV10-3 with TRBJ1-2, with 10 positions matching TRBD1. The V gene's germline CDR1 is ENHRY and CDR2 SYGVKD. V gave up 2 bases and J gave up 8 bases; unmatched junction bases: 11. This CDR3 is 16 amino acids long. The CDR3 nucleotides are TGTGCCATCAGTGAGGCCGGACAGGGGGTAGGGACGGGCTACACCTTC. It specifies CAISEAGQGVGTGYTF.

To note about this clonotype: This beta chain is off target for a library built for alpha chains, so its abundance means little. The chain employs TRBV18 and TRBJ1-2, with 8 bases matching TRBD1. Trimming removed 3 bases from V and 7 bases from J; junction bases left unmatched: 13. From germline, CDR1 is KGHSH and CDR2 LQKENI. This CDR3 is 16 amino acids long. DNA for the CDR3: TGTGCCAGCTCACCTCCAGGGGGCGCCTCCTGGGGTGGCTACACCTTC. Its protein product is CASSPPGGASWGGYTF.